This paragraph covers one TCR beta chain sequence. These data originate in a study of shared T cell receptors in the human thymus. CDR1 is MNHEY and CDR2 is SMNVEV in the germline V gene (reference sequence). This CDR3 has 20 residues. The V segment lost 0 bases and the J segment 6 bases; nucleotides outside the gene matches: 18. TCRdb keeps only in-frame clones here, not all; method: immunoSEQ multiplex PCR. The table has 450,000 to 650,000 clones, 78% seen once. The sample also formed part of further work on human thymus T cells. That source notes: Infants served as donors; they were healthy and Finnish and were having corrective surgery for congenital heart defects. Thymus tissue for the work was resected from patients undergoing corrective heart surgery. V and J gene usage appeared biased in thymic and blood repertoires. Thymic repertoires from unrelated individuals overlapped highly, related research reported.

This TCR came from a boy younger than two with a congenital heart defect. Source material: thymocytes. The chain links TRBV27 to TRBJ2-1, with 9 bases matching TRBD2. Here the CDR3 reads CASSLSRVGCEGGRANEQFF. The CDR3 nucleotides read TGTGCCAGCAGTTTATCCCGTGTGGGTTGTGAAGGCGGGAGGGCCAATGAGCAGTTCTTC.